The clone carrying this T cell receptor (beta chain) came up many times. These data are taken from a study of T-cell reconstitution after alpha-beta-depleted transplantation in children. The authors prepared the TCRbeta library with unique molecular identifiers. A single record per CDR3 protein comes from TCRdb applying MiXCR to the PCR reads. Here the sample spans over 150,000 distinct CDR3 sequences, 14% to 15% being singletons. Trimming removed 0 bases from V and 9 bases from J, with 10 bases in between. The CDR3 totals 13 residues. Germline V gene lookup returns CDR1 SGHRS and CDR2 YFSETQ. The source material was PBMCs from the stem cell graft donor, sampled from the stem cell graft. The clonotype originates from a human donor who donated a stem cell graft to a child with acute lymphoblastic leukemia. The J gene is TRBJ2-4, the V gene TRBV5-1; the D gene is possibly TRBD1 (5 bases). The CDR3 coding sequence is TGCGCCAGCAGCTTGGAGGGGAAGCGCATTCAGTACTTC. It yields the protein CASSLEGKRIQYF. Variable domain in full (rest from reference TRBV5-1 and TRBJ2-4): KAGVTQTPRYLIKTRGQQVTLSCSPISGHRSVSWYQQTPGQGLQFLFEYFSETQRNKGNFPGRFSGRQFSNSRSEMNVSTLELGDSALYLCASSLEGKRIQYFGAGTRLSVL.